The 18 T cell receptor beta chains in this list originate from one sample, sequenced in a study of vaccination and CD4 T cells after COVID-19. Treatment here: approximately nine-day PBMC culture with coronavirus spike peptide pools or control peptides (ViraFEST assay). Their target antigens are unknown. Once obtained from cultured CD4+ T cells, the DNA was sequenced using the Oncomine TCR Beta short-read assay. A single record per CDR3 protein comes from TCRdb applying MiXCR to the PCR reads. The top ten clones hold under 30% of a sample with more than 9,000 distinct CDR3 sequences, around 25% of them seen once. This specimen was CD4+ T cells from blood, cultured in vitro, taken before SARS-CoV-2 vaccination. These receptors were obtained from a human donor who received a COVID-19 vaccine.

This clonotype was picked up a small number of times. This chain connects TRBV4-2 to TRBJ1-5, with 10 bases identical to TRBD1. Germline CDR1 and CDR2: LGHNA and YNFKEQ. The V and J ends lost 4 bases and 6 bases, in that order; junction bases with no gene match: 21. The CDR3 sequence is 20 residues long. The CDR3, as DNA: TGTGCCAGCAGCCCAATATTCTCCCGCGGGACAGGGGTCCGGGGTCAGCCCCAGCATTTT. Protein: CASSPIFSRGTGVRGQPQHF.

The table lists this clonotype with a count of one. The chain couples TRBV10-3 to TRBJ2-1; 14 nucleotides align to TRBD2. The CDR3 extends over 18 amino acids. Trimming at V came to 0 bases and at J to 7 bases, leaving 8 bases not matched to a gene. Germline V CDR1 and CDR2: ENHRY, SYGVKD. The CDR3 is CAISESGRTSGGRNEQFF. The CDR3 region has the DNA TGTGCCATCAGTGAGTCAGGCCGGACTAGCGGGGGGCGTAATGAGCAGTTCTTC.

The chain recombines TRBV6-1 with TRBJ2-7; 7 nucleotides match TRBD2. Germline V gene data show CDR1 as MNHNS and CDR2 as SASEGT. Germline trimming cut 3 bases from V and 4 bases from J; bases unmatched to any gene: 9. The CDR3 length is 15 residues. The CDR3 sequence is CASSDRPGGLYEQYF. CDR3 coding DNA: TGTGCCAGCAGTGATCGACCCGGGGGACTATACGAGCAGTACTTC.

This clonotype was detected a few times. This chain joins TRBV15 and TRBJ2-7, with TRBD2 identical over 7 bases. The CDR3 covers 17 residues. V trimming: 0 bases; J trimming: 3 bases; junction bases outside the gene matches: 11. Looked up from germline, CDR1 is LNHNV and CDR2 is YYDKDF (reference sequence). The CDR3 reads CATSREGTTPSRYEQYF. The CDR3 bases are TGTGCCACCAGCAGAGAAGGGACTACCCCGTCCCGCTACGAGCAGTACTTC. The whole variable domain, remainder taken from reference TRBV15 and TRBJ2-7, is DAMVIQNPRYQVTQFGKPVTLSCSQTLNHNVMYWYQQKSSQAPKLLFHYYDKDFNNEADTPDNFQSRRPNTSFCFLDIRSPGLGDTAMYLCATSREGTTPSRYEQYFGPGTRLTVT.

CDR3 bases: TGTGCCAGCAGTGAAGCGCGGGAGAGCTCTGGAAACACCATATATTTT. Translating gives CASSEARESSGNTIYF. The chain is built from TRBV6-1 and TRBJ1-3; D not certain. CDR1 MNHNS and CDR2 SASEGT come from the germline V gene. Trimming pared 0 bases from V and 0 bases from J, leaving 9 bases between. The CDR3 consists of 16 residues.

In its sample, this clonotype was seen a few times. The chain has TRBV6-1 and TRBJ2-3, with 7 bases aligning to TRBD2. This CDR3 contains 14 residues. V was clipped by 6 bases and J by 4 bases; unmatched bases: 7. CDR1 MNHNS and CDR2 SASEGT come from the germline V gene. CDR3 bases: TGTGCCAGCAGCCCTCCCAGCGGGGCAGATACGCAGTATTTT. Amino acids: CASSPPSGADTQYF.

In its sample, this clonotype was seen a few times. This chain links TRBV12-3 or TRBV12-4 with TRBJ2-2; D ambiguous. This CDR3 is 14 amino acids long. V was cut by 4 bases and J by 7 bases, with 13 bases left in between. CDR3 nucleotide sequence: TGTGCCAGCAGTTCCGGAAGGTCGGGCGGGGAGCTGTTTTTT. This encodes CASSSGRSGGELFF.

The CDR3 here is CSAERPGQQLYEQFF. In nucleotides, the CDR3 is TGCAGTGCCGAGCGACCGGGACAACAACTGTATGAGCAGTTCTTC. V usage is TRBV20-1 and J usage is TRBJ2-1, with TRBD1 as a possible D gene (6 bases). The germline CDR1 and CDR2 sequences are DFQATT and SNEGSKA (reference sequence). Between the trimmed V and J ends, which lost 6 bases and 8 bases, there was a span of 23 bases. This CDR3 spans 15 amino acids.

This clonotype appeared a few times. This sequence joins TRBV24-1 and TRBJ2-7; D unclear. This CDR3 is built from 13 residues. V lost 6 bases and J lost 0, with 8 bases in between. Germline V gives CDR1 KGHDR, CDR2 SFDVKD. CDR3 bases: TGTGCCACCAGTTTTCAGATCTCCTACGAGCAGTACTTC. It yields the protein CATSFQISYEQYF.

The genes are TRBV7-2 and TRBJ1-6, with TRBD1 matching 9 bases. After removal of 4 bases from V and 10 bases from J, the junction contained 8 bases not matched to a gene. Germline assignment: CDR1 SGHTA and CDR2 FQGNSA. This CDR3 has 15 amino acids. The CDR3 reads CASSSSGQGSSPLHF. CDR3 nucleotides: TGTGCCAGCAGCTCGTCGGGACAGGGTAGCTCACCCCTCCACTTT.

The chain employs TRBV28 and TRBJ1-1, with unresolved D. Germline V gives CDR1 MDHEN, CDR2 SYDVKM. The V and J ends lost 9 bases and 5 bases respectively, with 25 bases between them. This CDR3 has 16 amino acids. CDR3 residues: CASHLEGRGNLTEAFF. In DNA form, the CDR3 reads TGTGCCAGTCATTTGGAAGGACGAGGTAATTTGACTGAAGCTTTCTTT.

This clonotype appeared a few times. V usage is TRBV12-3 or TRBV12-4 and J usage is TRBJ2-2; 7 bases line up with TRBD2. V lost 9 bases, J lost 5 bases, and 9 bases stayed unmatched. The CDR3 has 14 residues. Here the CDR3 DNA reads TGTGCCAGTCAAAGGACTAGTGGAACCGGGGAGCTGTTTTTT. Its protein product is CASQRTSGTGELFF.

The sample holds a few counts of this clonotype. CDR3 in amino acids: CASSPRTGAIIGYTF. The CDR3 DNA reads TGTGCCAGCAGTCCGCGGACAGGGGCAATAATTGGCTACACCTTC. This chain joins TRBV6-1 and TRBJ1-2; 9 bases map to TRBD1. The CDR3 runs to 15 residues. J gave up 7 bases and V 5 bases, and 11 bases lay outside the gene matches. From germline, CDR1 is MNHNS and CDR2 SASEGT.

This clonotype showed up just a few times. The chain links TRBV10-3 to TRBJ1-2; 8 positions agree with TRBD1. V lost 3 bases, J lost 5 bases, and 14 bases stayed unmatched. CDR3 length: 17 residues. Germline V gives CDR1 ENHRY, CDR2 SYGVKD. The CDR3 sequence is CAISDRTGPNFLYGYTF. The CDR3 nucleotides are TGTGCCATCAGTGATCGGACAGGGCCCAACTTTTTATATGGCTACACCTTC.

This clonotype came up a few times. This chain joins TRBV15 and TRBJ2-5; either TRBD1 or TRBD2 may supply D (7 bases each). The germline V gene encodes CDR1 LNHNV and CDR2 YYDKDF (reference sequence). With 3 bases removed from V and 4 bases from J, the gap between germline ends came to 15 bases. The length of the CDR3 is 15 residues. CDR3 region: CATSRGRGGPETQYF. As DNA, the CDR3 is TGTGCCACCAGCAGGGGCAGGGGGGGCCCAGAGACCCAGTACTTC.

The CDR3 reads CASSNRQGGSPLHF. The CDR3 nucleotides read TGTGCCAGTAGTAACCGACAGGGAGGGTCACCCCTCCACTTT. The rearrangement links TRBV19 to TRBJ1-6, with TRBD1 matching 7 bases. The CDR3 loop spans 14 amino acids. Germline V gives CDR1 LNHDA, CDR2 SQIVND (reference sequence). V lost 4 bases to trimming and J lost 10 bases; unmatched junction nucleotides: 7.

The table lists this clonotype with a count of one. V is TRBV6-5 and J is TRBJ1-3; 9 positions match TRBD1. The CDR3 totals 18 residues. V was clipped by 0 bases and J by 4 bases; unmatched bases: 10. Per germline, CDR1 MNHEY and CDR2 SVGAGI. CDR3 amino acids: CASSYSRAQGAGGNTIYF. In nucleotides, the CDR3 is TGTGCCAGCAGTTACTCGAGAGCACAGGGGGCGGGAGGAAACACCATATATTTT.

A few counts support this clonotype. V gene TRBV6-1 combines with J gene TRBJ2-7; possible D gene TRBD1, 6 bases. Trimming took 6 bases from V and 3 from J, leaving 18 bases between them. Germline lookup yields CDR1 MNHNS and CDR2 SASEGT. The CDR3 loop spans 15 amino acids. The CDR3 sequence: CASRATSRGNYEQYF. The CDR3, as DNA: TGTGCCAGCAGGGCTACTAGTAGGGGGAACTACGAGCAGTACTTC.